The sequence of this T cell receptor beta chain was determined in a study of blood T cell repertoires in COVID-19. As for the study in general: COVID-19 samples from acute and convalescent phases originated in the United States, Italy and Spain.

In the original analysis: Estimates of nucleated cell counts were drawn from the amplification of reference gene primers. The method was immunoSEQ multiplex PCR; TCRdb's version includes in-frame clones alone and lacks a portion of them. That table gives V, J and clone size, and the DNA gave D and trimming. This sample carries roughly 230,000 clones, 75% to 90% of them seen once, and the ten largest clones take roughly 30%. The V end was cut by 0 bases, the J end by 0 bases, with 6 bases between. The CDR3 covers 13 residues. The germline V gene encodes CDR1 GTSNPN and CDR2 SVGIG (reference sequence).

What was sequenced was peripheral blood. This clonotype was obtained from a man aged 35 to 55 with acute or convalescent COVID-19. V usage is TRBV30 and J usage is TRBJ2-7, with D unclear. The CDR3 nucleotides are TGTGCCTGGAGTGTACAGTCCTCCTACGAGCAGTACTTC. Translating it yields CAWSVQSSYEQYF.